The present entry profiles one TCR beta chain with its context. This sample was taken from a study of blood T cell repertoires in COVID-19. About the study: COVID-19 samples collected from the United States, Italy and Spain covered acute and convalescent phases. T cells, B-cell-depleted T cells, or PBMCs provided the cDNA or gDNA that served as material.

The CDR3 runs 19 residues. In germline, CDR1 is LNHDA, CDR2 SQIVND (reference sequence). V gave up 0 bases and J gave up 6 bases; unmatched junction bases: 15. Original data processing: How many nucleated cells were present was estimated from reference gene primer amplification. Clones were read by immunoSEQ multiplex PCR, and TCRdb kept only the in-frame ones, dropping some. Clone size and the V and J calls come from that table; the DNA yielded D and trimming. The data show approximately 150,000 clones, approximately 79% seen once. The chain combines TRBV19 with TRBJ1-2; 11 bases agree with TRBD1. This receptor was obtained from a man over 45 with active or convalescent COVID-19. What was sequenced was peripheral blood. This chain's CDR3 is CASSIDRGTGGRVEDGYTF. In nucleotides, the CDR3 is TGTGCCAGTAGTATAGATAGGGGGACAGGGGGACGTGTCGAGGATGGCTACACCTTC.